These 21 T cell receptor beta chains originate from one sample sequenced in a study of beta chain features in type 1 diabetes. The authors reverse transcribed all of the isolated RNA, so sequencing captured expressed TCRB transcripts. Clones were sequenced by immunoSEQ multiplex PCR, and TCRdb holds only the in-frame ones, with some missing. The data show 450,000 or so clones, 11% seen once. Sequencing input: naive CD4+ T cells from blood. All receptors derive from a woman aged 18 to 35 in good health.

This clone has more than one count but fewer than ten. Sequence at one end of the junction differs from germline and may be a read error. V gene TRBV7-7 combines with J gene TRBJ2-5, with D possibly called TRBD1 or TRBD2 (5 bases each). Looked up from germline, CDR1 is SSHAT and CDR2 is FNYEAQ (reference sequence). This CDR3 region has 18 residues. This CDR3 reads CASSSHGMGTLSQGTQYF. CDR3 nucleotide sequence: TGTGCTAGCAGCTCCCACGGGATGGGGACCCTATCGCAGGGGACCCAGTACTTC. The variable domain in full, completed from reference TRBV7-7 and TRBJ2-5, reads GAGVSQSPRYKVTKRGQDVTLRCDPISSHATLYWYQQALGQGPEFLTYFNYEAQPDKSGLPSDRFSAERPEGSISTLTIQRTEQRDSAMYRCASSSHGMGTLSQGTQYFGPGTRLLVL.

Comment on this clone: This specimen includes other DNA sequences encoding the same CDR3. J is TRBJ1-2 and V is TRBV7-9, with 10 bases lining up with TRBD1. The ends lost 5 bases at V and 6 bases at J; junction bases unmatched: 6. CDR3 length equals 14 residues. CDR1 is SEHNR, CDR2 FQNEAQ, per germline (reference sequence). Here the CDR3 DNA reads TGTGCCAGCAGCCCGGGACAGGGGATCGATGGCTACACCTTC. Translated: CASSPGQGIDGYTF.

The sample holds a few counts of this clone. The V call is TRBV6-5, the J call TRBJ2-3; D is ambiguous. There are 11 residues in the CDR3. Trimming shortened V by 6 bases and J by 6 bases, and 7 bases separated the two germline ends. In germline, CDR1 is MNHEY, CDR2 SVGAGI. CDR3 sequence reads: CASSSLDTQYF. CDR3 coding DNA: TGTGCCAGCAGCTCCTTGGATACGCAGTATTTT.

The chain links TRBV5-1 to TRBJ2-1; maybe TRBD1 (5 bases). Trimming took off 0 bases at V and 10 bases at J, with 11 bases between the two ends. This CDR3 comprises 13 residues. Germline CDR1 SGHRS, CDR2 YFSETQ. CDR3 in DNA: TGCGCCAGCAGCTTGGAGGCGAACAGGGAGCAGTTCTTC. This translates into CASSLEANREQFF.

Regarding this clone: One end of the junction is discordant with germline, which a read error may explain. Other DNA sequences of this sample code for an identical CDR3. The chain links TRBV14 to TRBJ2-1; TRBD2 matches at 8 bases. The CDR3 loop spans 15 amino acids. In germline, CDR1 is SGHDN, CDR2 FVKESK. CDR3 loop: CASTPLLAVQGEQFF. The CDR3 DNA sequence: TGTGCTAGCACCCCCCTACTAGCGGTACAGGGTGAGCAGTTCTTC.

The chain links TRBV6-5 to TRBJ1-6; D not certain. V was pared by 3 bases and J by 7 bases, with 10 bases between. The CDR3 covers 14 residues. The V gene's germline CDR1 is MNHEY and CDR2 SVGAGI. CDR3 coding DNA: TGTGCCAGCAGTTATTACGGGGAGAATTCACCCCTCCACTTT. Translating gives CASSYYGENSPLHF.

The gene calls are TRBV25-1 and TRBJ2-3; 10 bases fit TRBD2. The CDR3 totals 14 residues. The V gene end was trimmed by 8 bases and the J gene end by 4 bases; junction bases not matched to a gene: 6. Germline lookup yields CDR1 MGHDK and CDR2 SYGVNS. CDR3 in amino acids: CASGVAGGPDTQYF. Here the CDR3 DNA reads TGTGCCAGCGGGGTAGCGGGGGGACCAGATACGCAGTATTTT. Based on the CDR3 plus reference TRBV25-1 and TRBJ2-3, the full variable domain is EADIYQTPRYLVIGTGKKITLECSQTMGHDKMYWYQQDPGMELHLIHYSYGVNSTEKGDLSSESTVSRIRTEHFPLTLESARPSHTSQYLCASGVAGGPDTQYFGPGTRLTVL.

The chain recombines TRBV7-8 with TRBJ2-1; D not resolved. The V and J ends lost 3 bases and 0 bases respectively, with 18 bases between them. This CDR3 has 18 residues. The V gene's germline CDR1 is SGHVS and CDR2 FQNEAQ. The CDR3 coding sequence is TGTGCCAGCAGCTTCCCTCGATTGGGATTAAGCTCCTACAATGAGCAGTTCTTC. Protein: CASSFPRLGLSSYNEQFF.

The V and J genes are TRBV5-6 and TRBJ1-2; D ambiguous. V dropped 3 bases and J dropped 5 bases, with 5 bases sitting between them. The CDR3 runs 11 residues. Germline loops: CDR1 SGHDT, CDR2 YYEEEE. The CDR3 region has the DNA TGTGCCAGCAGCTGGCCTTATGGCTACACCTTC. It encodes CASSWPYGYTF.

The gene calls are TRBV7-9 and TRBJ2-3; 7 nucleotides align to TRBD1. Near its end, the DNA agrees better with TRBJ1-5, so the J call may be wrong. Looked up from germline, CDR1 is SEHNR and CDR2 is FQNEAQ (reference sequence). The CDR3 sequence is 15 residues long. CDR3 nucleotides: TGTGCCAGCAGCTTCGAGAGGGGGCGAGGAGATACGCAGCATTTT. This sequence encodes CASSFERGRGDTQHF.

The rearrangement links TRBV29-1 to TRBJ2-3; possibly TRBD1 for D (6 bases). The CDR3 totals 13 residues. Trimming removed 7 bases at V and 1 base at J, with 12 bases between. Germline V gene sequence: CDR1 SQVTM, CDR2 ANQGSEA. The CDR3 here is CSGGQPGTDTQYF. The CDR3 DNA sequence: TGCAGCGGCGGACAGCCTGGCACAGATACGCAGTATTTT.

The rearrangement uses TRBV27 and TRBJ2-7; D gene ambiguous. Germline V gene lookup returns CDR1 MNHEY and CDR2 SMNVEV (reference sequence). Trimming pared 8 bases from V and 4 bases from J, leaving 21 bases between. The CDR3 consists of 15 residues. The CDR3 spells CASPQSGVRSYEQYV. The CDR3 nucleotides read TGTGCCAGCCCTCAGTCGGGCGTAAGATCGTACGAGCAGTACGTC.

This clone has more than one count but fewer than ten. The V call is TRBV2, the J call TRBJ2-1; D is perhaps TRBD1 (6 bases). Trimming left V 5 bases short and J 8 bases short, with 13 bases between. This CDR3 spans 13 amino acids. Germline CDR1 reads SNHLY; CDR2 reads FYNNEI. The CDR3 DNA is TGTGCCAGCAGTCCCGGGACACGATATGAGCAGTTCTTC. This codes for CASSPGTRYEQFF.

This clone has more than one count but fewer than ten. The chain links TRBV21-1 to TRBJ2-7; the D call TRBD2 from the table was never checked on the DNA. TRBV21-1 is deemed a pseudogene. The CDR3 runs to 13 residues. The DNA for the CDR3 is TGTGCCAGCAGCCTTATACACGGCAGCGAGCAGTACGTC. Residues: CASSLIHGSEQYV.

The rearrangement links TRBV29-1 to TRBJ2-5; TRBD1 aligns across 8 bases. Per the germline V gene, CDR1 is SQVTM and CDR2 is ANQGSEA. The length of the CDR3 is 13 residues. Germline trimming cut 7 bases from V and 5 bases from J; bases unmatched to any gene: 9. This CDR3 is CSAMPNRGETQYF. The CDR3 coding sequence is TGCAGCGCGATGCCCAACAGGGGGGAGACCCAGTACTTC.

In this sample, this clone turned up a few times. The CDR3 bases are TGTGCCAGCAGCTCCCGCGATGACAGGCGGCACAATGAGCAGTTCTTC. It yields the protein CASSSRDDRRHNEQFF. The V call is TRBV7-6, the J call TRBJ2-1; D may be TRBD1 (6 bases). V gave up 4 bases and J gave up 5 bases, with 18 bases separating them. The length of the CDR3 is 16 residues. CDR1 SGHVS and CDR2 FNYEAQ come from the germline V gene.

The chain joins TRBV7-9 to TRBJ2-7, with D unclear. CDR1 and CDR2 from the germline V gene are SEHNR and FQNEAQ (reference sequence). V was shortened by 4 bases and J by 1 base, with 11 bases between the two germline ends. This CDR3 is built from 14 residues. CDR3: CASSSLAASYEQYV. The CDR3 DNA follows: TGTGCCAGCAGCTCCCTTGCCGCGTCCTACGAGCAGTACGTC.

The chain combines TRBV6-6 with TRBJ1-2; D unclear. The V gene lost 7 bases and the J gene lost 3 bases, with 12 bases spanning the gap. Germline V gene sequence: CDR1 MNHNY, CDR2 SVGAGI (reference sequence). The CDR3 length is 13 residues. The CDR3 DNA reads TGTGCCAGCACCGGAGGGTCCTACTATGGCTACACCTTC. Translated, it gives CASTGGSYYGYTF.

This clone showed up just a few times. V is TRBV18 and J is TRBJ2-3; weak D call: TRBD1 (5 bases). The CDR3 has 14 residues. CDR1 and CDR2 from the germline V gene are KGHSH and LQKENI. The V end was cut by 3 bases, the J end by 3 bases, with 10 bases between. The CDR3 region has the DNA TGTGCCAGCTCACCTAATACAGGTACAGATACGCAGTATTTT. Its translation is CASSPNTGTDTQYF. The full variable domain, its missing parts supplied by reference TRBV18 and TRBJ2-3, is NAGVMQNPRHLVRRRGQEARLRCSPMKGHSHVYWYRQLPEEGLKFMVYLQKENIIDESGMPKERFSAEFPKEGPSILRIQQVVRGDSAAYFCASSPNTGTDTQYFGPGTRLTVL.

Turning to this clone: The same CDR3 can be traced to other DNA sequences in this sample. J is TRBJ2-7 and V is TRBV7-2, with 9 bases aligning to TRBD2. After removal of 0 bases from V and 4 bases from J, the junction contained 4 bases not matched to a gene. The CDR3 spans 15 residues. Germline-derived CDR1 and CDR2 are SGHTA and FQGNSA. This chain's CDR3 is CASSLAGLAGYEQYF. The CDR3 DNA sequence: TGTGCCAGCAGCTTAGCGGGGCTAGCGGGATACGAGCAGTACTTC.

This clone was observed a handful of times. In the same sample, other DNA sequences code for this CDR3. The CDR3 coding sequence is TGTGCCAGCAGCTTAACAGGTCTTAACTATGGCTACACCTTC. It codes for CASSLTGLNYGYTF. The chain joins TRBV7-9 to TRBJ1-2; possibly TRBD1 for D (5 bases). Trimming stripped 2 bases from V and 1 base from J, with 8 bases between. The CDR3 sequence is 14 residues long. Per germline, CDR1 SEHNR and CDR2 FQNEAQ (reference sequence).